Listed below are T cell receptor beta chains from one sample, sequenced in a study of blood T cell repertoires in COVID-19. Profiled with immunoSEQ multiplex PCR; TCRdb holds only in-frame clones, not every one. Among 330,000 or so clones, about 90% were seen once, and the ten largest hold 3%. The sample comprised PBMCs or T cells enriched from blood (not recorded which). These receptors were obtained from a woman in her 30s who had recovered from COVID-19. CDR3s leave out the opening cysteine and the closing phenylalanine or tryptophan. Clone size appears in some rows only: once, few, many, or a class for an expanded clone.

v_call	cdr3_length	j_call	clone_size	cdr3_aa
TRBV12-3/TRBV12-4	11	TRBJ1-2	.	ASSQGTAYGYT
TRBV2	11	TRBJ1-1	.	ASRGPFHTEAF
TRBV4-1	13	TRBJ1-1	once	ASSLTESINTEAF
TRBV6-5	11	TRBJ1-5	.	ASSYGRELPQH
TRBV28	14	TRBJ1-5	.	ASSFSTTGSNQPQH
TRBV19	13	TRBJ2-3	.	ASRGRTGSPDTQY
TRBV7-2	11	TRBJ1-3	.	ASSEIRGNTIY
TRBV5-1	13	TRBJ1-1	few	ASSLGGAIRTEAF
TRBV6-5	9	TRBJ2-5	.	ATGTEETQY
TRBV27	13	TRBJ2-1	.	ASSFDAGGNNEQF
TRBV6-5	13	TRBJ2-3	.	ATEAGLAGEDTQY
TRBV7-2	12	TRBJ2-7	.	ASHVGHSHGEQY
TRBV5-1	13	TRBJ2-3	.	ASSSGTGGADTQY
TRBV21-1	11	TRBJ1-2	once	ASSPDRVFGYT
TRBV7-3	13	TRBJ2-1	.	ASSLLGSSYNEQF
TRBV7-9	9	TRBJ2-1	.	ASSHINEQF
TRBV2	12	TRBJ1-5	.	ASSEWTDDQPQH
TRBV19	15	TRBJ2-1	.	ASSPGQPLSSYNEQF
TRBV5-1	12	TRBJ1-3	.	ASSVDRAGNTIY
TRBV3-1/TRBV3-2	15	TRBJ2-1	.	ASSQEILAGSNNEQF
TRBV5-4	14	TRBJ2-1	.	ASSPWGGRGSNEQF
TRBV18	13	TRBJ2-2	few	ASSPKTSPTGELF
TRBV4-1	11	TRBJ2-7	.	ASSHGSSYEQY
TRBV7-8	11	TRBJ2-5	.	ASSSSPQETQY
TRBV15	12	TRBJ2-5	.	ATSGRGEQETQY
TRBV18	14	TRBJ2-1	.	ASSPMTGGLKNEQF
TRBV15	12	TRBJ2-1	.	ATSSLREGLEQF
TRBV2	13	TRBJ2-7	.	ASSGFGTISYEQY
TRBV5-6	13	TRBJ2-7	.	ASSPVGMGTYEQY
TRBV5-1	14	TRBJ1-6	few	ASSLTGGALNSPLH
TRBV7-6	12	TRBJ2-1	.	ASSLGFSHNEQF
TRBV28	11	TRBJ1-5	.	ASRGGGRQPQH
TRBV13	11	TRBJ1-2	.	ASSLGTDYGYT
TRBV7-3	13	TRBJ1-3	.	ASSSSGGSGNTIY
TRBV27	12	TRBJ1-1	.	ASSTGQANTEAF
TRBV2	15	TRBJ2-1	.	ASSEHQGGSGYNEQF
TRBV10-3	13	TRBJ2-2	.	AISETGRATGELF
TRBV27	13	TRBJ2-3	once	ASSPGLAGTDTQY
TRBV2	8	TRBJ2-7	.	ASSEDRVS
TRBV3-1/TRBV3-2	13	TRBJ2-1	.	ASSPTSGNRNEQF
TRBV6-5	13	TRBJ1-3	.	ASSSTGVSGNTIY
TRBV7-6	13	TRBJ2-1	.	ASSPLAYSYNEQF
TRBV7-6	15	TRBJ1-6	.	ASSLSSLRGGNSPLH
TRBV9	13	TRBJ1-2	.	ASSPREGPNYGYT
TRBV5-1	12	TRBJ1-1	.	ASSPGTLNTEAF
TRBV28	13	TRBJ1-5	.	ASRGGQGGWQPQH